These 20 T cell receptor beta chains were sequenced from one sample in a study of blood T cells in healthy people across ages (dated by TCRdb to between 2015 and 2017). Receptors were amplified or captured by 5' RACE. The sequencer was an Illumina HiSeq 2500. A second PCR of roughly 6 to 11 cycles was run with a J-beta primer mix and a sample-barcoded 5' primer. In TCRdb, the public reads were trimmed at Q25 with fastp and aligned with MiXCR, with productive beta chains retained. Each record represents a unique CDR3 protein, reported with the most common genes and DNA among its rows. The sample table records some 850,000 distinct CDR3 sequences; about 26% of these occur just once. Jointly, the top ten make up around 3% of the sample. These same data were also listed under a study on T cells of mothers and their children.

Specimen: blood. Receptors originate from a boy aged 10-17 years in good health.

This clonotype came up a few times. The chain has TRBV10-3 and TRBJ2-3, with a weak D call TRBD2 (6 bases). Trimming took 8 bases from V and 5 from J, leaving 14 bases between them. This CDR3 contains 13 residues. Germline V gene data show CDR1 as ENHRY and CDR2 as SYGVKD. CDR3 loop: CAIRDLRGDTQYF. CDR3 DNA sequence: TGTGCCATCCGGGACTTGAGGGGAGATACGCAGTATTTT.

This clonotype has only a few counts. The chain couples TRBV11-2 to TRBJ1-4; D unclear. V lost 4 bases and J lost 2, with 14 bases in between. Germline lookup yields CDR1 SGHAT and CDR2 FQNNGV. The CDR3 spans 16 residues. The CDR3 here is CASSSAPGWTNEKLFF. The CDR3 coding sequence is TGTGCCAGCAGCTCTGCCCCGGGATGGACTAATGAAAAACTGTTTTTT.

The CDR3 DNA reads TGTGCCATCAGGGGGACTGAGGAGACCCAGTACTTC. Translating gives CAIRGTEETQYF. This chain connects TRBV10-3 to TRBJ2-1; possibly TRBD2 for D (6 bases). The better agreement between TRBJ2-5 and the DNA end casts doubt on the J call. Germline assignment: CDR1 ENHRY and CDR2 SYGVKD. The CDR3 is 12 residues long.

This clonotype was observed a few times. The chain links TRBV10-3 to TRBJ2-1, with 7 bases that match TRBD1. Germline V lookup: CDR1 ENHRY, CDR2 SYGVKD. CDR3 length: 12 residues. V lost 8 bases, J lost 7 bases, and 5 bases stayed unmatched. The CDR3, as DNA: TGTGCCATCGGAAAACAGGGGAATGAGCAGTTCTTC. Translated, it gives CAIGKQGNEQFF.

The rearrangement links TRBV15 to TRBJ1-6, with a weak D call TRBD1 (5 bases). V lost 4 bases to trimming and J lost 3 bases, with 16 bases between them. Germline V lookup: CDR1 LNHNV, CDR2 YYDKDF (reference sequence). The CDR3 runs 17 residues. DNA of the CDR3: TGTGCCACCAGCAACCCCCCCCGGGGGGTCTATAATTCACCCCTCCACTTT. It codes for CATSNPPRGVYNSPLHF.

The V and J genes are TRBV7-9 and TRBJ2-5, with a weak D call TRBD2 (6 bases). This CDR3 spans 15 amino acids. With 5 bases removed from V and 5 bases from J, the gap between germline ends came to 18 bases. CDR1 is SEHNR and CDR2 is FQNEAQ in the germline V gene (reference sequence). The chain's CDR3 is CASSPLEGSHETQYF. Written as DNA, the CDR3 is TGTGCCAGCAGCCCATTGGAGGGGTCCCACGAGACCCAGTACTTC.

The chain joins TRBV6-1 to TRBJ1-5, with D perhaps TRBD1 (5 bases). In germline, CDR1 is MNHNS, CDR2 SASEGT. This CDR3 is built from 13 residues. The CDR3 nucleotides read TGTGCTGGGGCTGGGGCGAGAAATCAGCCCCAGCATTTT. Translated: CAGAGARNQPQHF.

This clonotype was observed a handful of times. The chain recombines TRBV5-1 with TRBJ2-7, with 9 bases lining up with TRBD1. The CDR3 is 15 amino acids. J was trimmed by 3 bases and V by 0 bases; bases with no gene match: 4. Germline-derived CDR1 and CDR2 are SGHRS and YFSETQ. CDR3 bases: TGCGCCAGCAGCTTGGTACAGGGGGCCATCTACGAGCAGTACTTC. This sequence encodes CASSLVQGAIYEQYF.

The chain is built from TRBV2 and TRBJ1-1; perhaps TRBD1 as D (5 bases). The CDR3 spans 11 residues. Trimming took off 6 bases at V and 10 bases at J, with 12 bases between the two ends. CDR1 is SNHLY, CDR2 FYNNEI, per germline. CDR3 DNA sequence: TGTGCCAGCAGGGGGGTTCGGCTAGCTTTCTTT. Protein product: CASRGVRLAFF.

This clonotype was detected a few times. The rearrangement links TRBV20-1 to TRBJ1-2; D is ambiguous. CDR1 is DFQATT and CDR2 is SNEGSKA in the germline V gene (reference sequence). The CDR3 is 13 amino acids. V was pared by 0 bases and J by 7 bases, with 12 bases between. The CDR3 region has the DNA TGCAGTGCTAGAGAAAAAGGGCATACTGGCTACACCTTC. This translates into CSAREKGHTGYTF.

This clonotype was seen a few times. This sequence joins TRBV15 and TRBJ2-5; D unresolved. V gave up 0 bases and J gave up 1 base, with 9 bases separating them. CDR1 and CDR2 (germline): LNHNV, YYDKDF (reference sequence). The CDR3 sequence is 15 residues long. In nucleotides, the CDR3 is TGTGCCACCAGCAGAGATTGGGGAACCCAAGAGACCCAGTACTTC. Encoded protein: CATSRDWGTQETQYF.

V usage is TRBV20-1 and J usage is TRBJ1-2, with D tentatively TRBD1 (5 bases). The V end lost 0 bases, the J end lost 5 bases, and 13 bases lay between the germline ends. In germline, CDR1 is DFQATT, CDR2 SNEGSKA (reference sequence). The CDR3 is made up of 14 amino acids. The CDR3 region has the DNA TGCAGTGCTAGAGAGGGGGGGACTGAGTATGGCTACACCTTC. Amino acid sequence: CSAREGGTEYGYTF.

The chain is built from TRBV6-2 or TRBV6-3 and TRBJ2-1; 10 positions match TRBD2. Germline values: CDR1 MNHEY, CDR2 SVGEGT. V dropped 5 bases and J dropped 4; count of bases not matched to a gene: 8. The CDR3 runs to 16 residues. The CDR3 coding sequence is TGTGCCAGCAGTGGACTGACTAGCGGGTTATACAATGAGCAGTTCTTC. It is translated as CASSGLTSGLYNEQFF.

This chain uses TRBV4-1 with TRBJ2-7, with 8 positions matching TRBD2. The CDR3 covers 17 residues. The V segment lost 1 base and the J segment 0 bases; nucleotides outside the gene matches: 8. Germline V gene data show CDR1 as MGHRA and CDR2 as YSYEKL. The CDR3 nucleotides are TGCGCCAGCAGCCAAGTGGGACTAGGGGTATTCTCCTACGAGCAGTACTTC. Amino acids: CASSQVGLGVFSYEQYF.

This clonotype was observed at least ten times. The gene calls are TRBV20-1 and TRBJ2-1; TRBD2 matches at 8 bases. The CDR3 runs to 15 residues. V trimming: 4 bases; J trimming: 10 bases; junction bases outside the gene matches: 15. Germline values: CDR1 DFQATT, CDR2 SNEGSKA (reference sequence). CDR3 in amino acids: CSANPLSGVVGEQFF. CDR3 nucleotide sequence: TGCAGTGCTAACCCTCTTAGCGGGGTAGTCGGCGAGCAGTTCTTC.

This clonotype was found many times. This chain connects TRBV7-9 to TRBJ2-1; no clear D. Trimming took off 3 bases at V and 5 bases at J, with 8 bases between the two ends. CDR3 length equals 13 residues. Germline V gene sequence: CDR1 SEHNR, CDR2 FQNEAQ (reference sequence). The CDR3 DNA is TGTGCCAGCAGCTTGGGCAGGAACAATGAGCAGTTCTTC. Protein sequence: CASSLGRNNEQFF.

This clonotype turned up a few times. The chain uses TRBV5-1 and TRBJ2-7; 8 nucleotides line up with TRBD2. CDR1 and CDR2 from the germline V gene are SGHRS and YFSETQ. V gave up 4 bases and J gave up 2 bases; unmatched junction bases: 5. The CDR3 covers 14 residues. CDR3 bases: TGCGCCAGCAGCCTCGGGGGGGTGGCCTACGAGCAGTACTTC. It is translated as CASSLGGVAYEQYF.

This chain links TRBV29-1 with TRBJ2-7; D gene uncertain. The germline V gene has CDR1 SQVTM and CDR2 ANQGSEA. The CDR3 loop spans 12 amino acids. Trimming cost V 3 bases and J 1 base, with 7 bases left between them. CDR3 loop: CSVEVGSYEQYF. The DNA of the CDR3 is TGCAGCGTTGAGGTAGGGTCCTACGAGCAGTACTTC.

The table lists this clonotype with a few counts. One end of the junction varies from germline; a read error may be responsible. The chain recombines TRBV7-7 with TRBJ2-5; unclear D gene. The CDR3 runs 13 residues. The germline V gene encodes CDR1 SSHAT and CDR2 FNYEAQ (reference sequence). The CDR3 bases are TGTGCTAGCAGCCACCCCTTAGGAGAGACCCAGTACTTC. As protein: CASSHPLGETQYF. The entire variable domain, with the rest obtained from reference TRBV7-7 and TRBJ2-5, is as follows: GAGVSQSPRYKVTKRGQDVTLRCDPISSHATLYWYQQALGQGPEFLTYFNYEAQPDKSGLPSDRFSAERPEGSISTLTIQRTEQRDSAMYRCASSHPLGETQYFGPGTRLLVL.

V and J are TRBV20-1 and TRBJ2-6, with D uncertain. The CDR3 totals 13 residues. Germline lookup yields CDR1 DFQATT and CDR2 SNEGSKA (reference sequence). Trimming stripped 3 bases from V and 4 bases from J, with 7 bases between. The CDR3 nucleotides are TGCAGTGCTAGTATGCGGGGGGCCAACGTCCTGACTTTC. This gives the protein CSASMRGANVLTF.